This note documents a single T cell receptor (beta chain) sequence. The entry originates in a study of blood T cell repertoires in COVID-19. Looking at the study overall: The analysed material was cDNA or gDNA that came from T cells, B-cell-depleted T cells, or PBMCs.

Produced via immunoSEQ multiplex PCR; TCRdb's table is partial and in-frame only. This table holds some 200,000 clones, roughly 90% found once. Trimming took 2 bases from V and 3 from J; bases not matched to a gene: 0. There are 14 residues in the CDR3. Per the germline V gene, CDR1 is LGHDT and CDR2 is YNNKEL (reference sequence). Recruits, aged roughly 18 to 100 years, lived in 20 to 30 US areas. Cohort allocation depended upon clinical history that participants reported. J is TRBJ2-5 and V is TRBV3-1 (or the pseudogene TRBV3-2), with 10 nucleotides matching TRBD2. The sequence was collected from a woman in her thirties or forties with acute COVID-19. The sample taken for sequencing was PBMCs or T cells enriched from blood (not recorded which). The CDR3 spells CASSQSGGEETQYF. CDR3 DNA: TGTGCCAGCAGCCAAAGCGGGGGGGAAGAGACCCAGTACTTC.